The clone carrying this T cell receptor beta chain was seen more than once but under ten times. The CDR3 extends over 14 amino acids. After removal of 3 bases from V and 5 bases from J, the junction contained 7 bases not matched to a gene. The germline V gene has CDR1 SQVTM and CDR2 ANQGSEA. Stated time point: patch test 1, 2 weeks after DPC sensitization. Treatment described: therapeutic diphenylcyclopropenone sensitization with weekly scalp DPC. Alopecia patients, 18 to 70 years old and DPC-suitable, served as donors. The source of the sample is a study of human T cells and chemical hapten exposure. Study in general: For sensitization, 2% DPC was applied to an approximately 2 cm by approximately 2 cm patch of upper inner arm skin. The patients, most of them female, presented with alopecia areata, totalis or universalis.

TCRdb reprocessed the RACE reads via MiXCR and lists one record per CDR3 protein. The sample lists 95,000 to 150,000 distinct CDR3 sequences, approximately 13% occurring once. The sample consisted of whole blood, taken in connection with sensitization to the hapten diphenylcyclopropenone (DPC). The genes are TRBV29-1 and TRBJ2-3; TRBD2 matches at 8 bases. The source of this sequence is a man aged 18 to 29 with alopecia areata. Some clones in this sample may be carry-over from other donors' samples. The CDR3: CSVDPGGQGDTQYF. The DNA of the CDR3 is TGCAGCGTTGATCCGGGGGGGCAGGGAGATACGCAGTATTTT.